The next 32 T cell receptor beta chains were all read from a single sample in a study of blood T cell repertoires in COVID-19. The repertoire was sequenced with immunoSEQ multiplex PCR; TCRdb's copy has only in-frame clones and lacks some. The repertoire holds 300,000 or so clones, 75% to 90% seen once, with over 1.2% in the top ten. The sequenced material came from peripheral blood. The receptor source for this set is a woman between 40 and 55 years old who had recovered from COVID-19.

This chain joins TRBV11-2 and TRBJ1-2; weak D call: TRBD1 (5 bases). Deletions cut 0 bases from V and 1 base from J, with 9 bases between. Germline loops: CDR1 SGHAT, CDR2 FQNNGV. The length of the CDR3 is 15 residues. CDR3 DNA: TGTGCCAGCAGCTTAGACCGCGACAGTAACTATGGCTACACCTTC. Its protein product is CASSLDRDSNYGYTF.

The DNA for the CDR3 is TGTGCCATCAGTGATGAGGCAGGGCCCGGAAACACCATATATTTT. Translation: CAISDEAGPGNTIYF. The gene calls are TRBV10-3 and TRBJ1-3; possible D gene TRBD1, 5 bases. The CDR3 covers 15 residues. Per the germline V gene, CDR1 is ENHRY and CDR2 is SYGVKD. The V end was cut by 3 bases, the J end by 4 bases, with 13 bases between.

The genes are TRBV5-4 and TRBJ1-1; D perhaps matches TRBD1 (6 bases). Per the germline V gene, CDR1 is SGHNT and CDR2 is YYREEE (reference sequence). CDR3 size: 15 residues. Trimming left V 6 bases short and J 2 bases short, with 17 bases between. CDR3 loop: CASTPWGRGNTEAFF. The CDR3, as DNA: TGTGCCAGCACCCCCTGGGGCAGGGGAAACACTGAAGCTTTCTTT.

A single count supports this clone. This chain links TRBV18 with TRBJ1-1, with a possible D match to TRBD1 (6 bases). Between the trimmed V and J ends, which lost 2 bases and 0 bases, there was a span of 16 bases. The germline V gene encodes CDR1 KGHSH and CDR2 LQKENI. The CDR3 is 17 amino acids. DNA of the CDR3: TGTGCCAGCTCACCAAGTATAGTACAGGGCCTGAACACTGAAGCTTTCTTT. Translation: CASSPSIVQGLNTEAFF.

This clone was counted a single time. This chain joins TRBV11-3 and TRBJ2-1; tentative D call: TRBD2 (5 bases). Germline assignment: CDR1 SGHNT and CDR2 YENEEA. The CDR3 spans 16 residues. V shed 5 bases and J shed 9 bases, with 23 bases lying between them. The CDR3 spells CASSLRPNRPEGEQFF. CDR3 in DNA: TGTGCCAGCAGCCTTCGACCCAACCGACCTGAGGGTGAGCAGTTCTTC. Supplemented by reference TRBV11-3 and TRBJ2-1, the full variable domain reads EAGVVQSPRYKIIEKKQPVAFWCNPISGHNTLYWYLQNLGQGPELLIRYENEEAVDDSQLPKDRFSAERLKGVDSTLKIQPAELGDSAVYLCASSLRPNRPEGEQFFGPGTRLTVL.

This clone was counted between two and nine times. The chain couples TRBV12-3 or TRBV12-4 to TRBJ1-3; D remains unclear. V was shortened by 6 bases and J by 0 bases, with 6 bases between the two germline ends. CDR3 length: 13 residues. The CDR3 region is CASREASGNTIYF. Written as DNA, the CDR3 is TGTGCCAGCAGAGAGGCCTCTGGAAACACCATATATTTT.

This rearrangement joins TRBV5-5 to TRBJ1-2; 10 nucleotides match TRBD1. The germline gives CDR1 SGHKS, CDR2 YYEKEE (reference sequence). The CDR3 has 15 residues. V was pared by 2 bases and J by 2 bases, with 3 bases of the junction left unmatched. The CDR3 sequence is CASSFGGQGNYGYTF. CDR3 sequence (DNA): TGTGCCAGCAGCTTCGGGGGACAGGGGAACTATGGCTACACCTTC.

J is TRBJ1-1 and V is TRBV13; TRBD1 is a possible D gene (5 bases). This CDR3 has 14 amino acids. The germline CDR1 and CDR2 sequences are PRHDT and FYEKMQ (reference sequence). The V end was cut by 2 bases, the J end by 4 bases, with 11 bases between. The CDR3 here is CASSLIGGSTEAFF. The CDR3 nucleotides read TGTGCCAGCAGCTTAATCGGGGGTAGCACTGAAGCTTTCTTT.

As to this clone: This CDR3 is also generated by other DNA sequences in the sample. J is TRBJ1-1 and V is TRBV6-5, with D uncertain. Trimming removed 0 bases at V and 1 base at J, with 6 bases between. The CDR3 spans 14 residues. Germline V gene lookup returns CDR1 MNHEY and CDR2 SVGAGI. In nucleotides, the CDR3 is TGTGCCAGCAGTTACTCGGCGGAGAACACTGAAGCTTTCTTT. It encodes CASSYSAENTEAFF.

The genes are TRBV6-6 and TRBJ1-2; D might be TRBD1 (5 bases). This CDR3 has 12 amino acids. Germline CDR1 reads MNHNY; CDR2 reads SVGAGI (reference sequence). The ends were cut back, 0 bases at V and 8 bases at J, with 7 bases in the middle. CDR3 nucleotide sequence: TGTGCCAGCAGTTACTCGGAGGGGGGCTACACCTTC. This gives the protein CASSYSEGGYTF.

CDR3 in amino acids: CASSLNRYSDEKLFF. CDR3 in DNA: TGCGCCAGCAGCCTGAACAGGTACTCGGATGAAAAACTGTTTTTT. J is TRBJ1-4 and V is TRBV5-1; D is perhaps TRBD1 (5 bases). V lost 4 bases and J lost 6, with 16 bases in between. The length of the CDR3 is 15 residues. Germline assignment: CDR1 SGHRS and CDR2 YFSETQ.

V gene TRBV7-2 combines with J gene TRBJ2-3; no definite D call. Trimming stripped 8 bases from V and 0 bases from J, with 12 bases between. This CDR3 comprises 14 residues. Germline lookup yields CDR1 SGHTA and CDR2 FQGNSA. The CDR3 DNA reads TGTGCCAGCGCGGTGGTAACTAGCACAGATACGCAGTATTTT. Amino acids: CASAVVTSTDTQYF.

The rearrangement uses TRBV5-6 and TRBJ2-5; 10 bases agree with TRBD1. Germline-derived CDR1 and CDR2 are SGHDT and YYEEEE. The CDR3 has 16 residues. The V and J ends lost 3 bases and 4 bases, in that order; junction bases with no gene match: 9. The CDR3 here is CASSSIWGQGLETQYF. The CDR3, as DNA: TGTGCCAGCAGCTCTATTTGGGGACAGGGGTTAGAGACCCAGTACTTC.

This clone was counted once. The V gene is TRBV5-1, the J gene TRBJ2-7; 9 bases agree with TRBD1. The CDR3 is made up of 16 amino acids. V shed 2 bases, J shed 0 bases, and the junction held 6 bases outside the gene matches. Germline CDR1 reads SGHRS; CDR2 reads YFSETQ. CDR3: CASSFGGTGNSYEQYF. The CDR3, as DNA: TGCGCCAGCAGCTTTGGAGGGACAGGGAACTCCTACGAGCAGTACTTC.

This clone has only a few counts. Other nucleotide sequences from this sample produce the same CDR3. The chain is built from TRBV18 and TRBJ1-5, with D perhaps TRBD1 (6 bases). The CDR3 is 16 amino acids. CDR1 and CDR2 (germline): KGHSH, LQKENI. V lost 2 bases, J lost 0 bases, and 11 bases lay in between. CDR3 bases: TGTGCCAGCTCACCATCAGGGGCTGGTAGCAATCAGCCCCAGCATTTT. Translated, it gives CASSPSGAGSNQPQHF.

This clone was recorded a few times. The chain carries TRBV6-5 and TRBJ1-1, with a tentative D call TRBD1 (6 bases). Per the germline V gene, CDR1 is MNHEY and CDR2 is SVGAGI. Trimming left V 7 bases short and J 3 bases short, with 18 bases between. The CDR3 runs 15 residues. The CDR3 coding sequence is TGTGCCAGCACTGTACAGGGCGGAGGAGACACTGAAGCTTTCTTT. This sequence encodes CASTVQGGGDTEAFF.

The chain has TRBV5-6 and TRBJ2-1; 7 bases fit TRBD2. After removal of 3 bases from V and 4 bases from J, the junction contained 7 bases not matched to a gene. The CDR3 extends over 15 amino acids. The V gene's germline CDR1 is SGHDT and CDR2 YYEEEE. CDR3: CASSWWRGSYNEQFF. The CDR3 nucleotides read TGTGCCAGCAGCTGGTGGCGGGGGTCTTACAATGAGCAGTTCTTC.

This clone appeared a few times. The chain couples TRBV2 to TRBJ2-7, with TRBD1 matching 8 bases. The V gene's germline CDR1 is SNHLY and CDR2 FYNNEI. The CDR3 is 15 residues long. After removal of 7 bases from V and 2 bases from J, the junction contained 10 bases not matched to a gene. The CDR3 spells CASNKDRDRTYEQYF. In nucleotides, the CDR3 is TGTGCCAGCAACAAGGACCGGGACAGGACCTACGAGCAGTACTTC.

This sequence joins TRBV10-3 and TRBJ2-7; a possible D gene is TRBD2 (5 bases). The CDR3 runs to 13 residues. CDR1 is ENHRY, CDR2 SYGVKD, per germline. Trimming shortened V by 3 bases and J by 4 bases, and 10 bases separated the two germline ends. The DNA of the CDR3 is TGTGCCATCAGTGAAAGCGGTGGATACGAGCAGTACTTC. Translation gives CAISESGGYEQYF.

The chain employs TRBV5-1 and TRBJ1-2; no firm D call. V lost 2 bases, J lost 3 bases, and 8 bases lay in between. This CDR3 has 13 residues. Germline CDR1 and CDR2: SGHRS and YFSETQ. The CDR3 here is CASSLPSDYGYTF. The DNA for the CDR3 is TGCGCCAGCAGCTTACCCTCGGACTATGGCTACACCTTC.

The CDR3 DNA sequence: TGTGCCACCAGCAGGCGAAGTGGAGATACGCAGTATTTT. The encoded protein is CATSRRSGDTQYF. The J gene is TRBJ2-3, the V gene TRBV15, with D hard to call. The CDR3 spans 13 residues. The germline V gene encodes CDR1 LNHNV and CDR2 YYDKDF (reference sequence). V was cut by 3 bases and J by 5 bases, with 9 bases left in between. The whole variable domain, filled in from reference TRBV15 and TRBJ2-3, reads DAMVIQNPRYQVTQFGKPVTLSCSQTLNHNVMYWYQQKSSQAPKLLFHYYDKDFNNEADTPDNFQSRRPNTSFCFLDIRSPGLGDTAMYLCATSRRSGDTQYFGPGTRLTVL.

This rearrangement joins TRBV4-3 to TRBJ1-1, with 7 positions matching TRBD1. Germline CDR1 and CDR2: LGHNA and YSLEER. Trimming cost V 0 bases and J 11 bases; bases outside gene matches: 6. The CDR3 is made up of 13 amino acids. CDR3: CASSQERRGLAFF. Written as DNA, the CDR3 is TGCGCCAGCAGCCAAGAAAGGAGGGGGCTGGCTTTCTTT.

The chain couples TRBV6-5 to TRBJ2-2; weak D call: TRBD1 (6 bases). The length of the CDR3 is 16 residues. Germline-derived CDR1 and CDR2 are MNHEY and SVGAGI. The V and J ends lost 2 bases and 3 bases respectively, with 13 bases between them. The CDR3 spells CASSYVWDTYTGELFF. The CDR3 nucleotides are TGTGCCAGCAGTTACGTGTGGGACACCTACACCGGGGAGCTGTTTTTT.

This clone has just a few counts. J is TRBJ1-6 and V is TRBV19; 9 nucleotides agree with TRBD1. The trim removed 3 bases at V and 9 bases at J, leaving 3 bases unmatched. CDR3 length: 14 residues. The germline CDR1 and CDR2 sequences are LNHDA and SQIVND (reference sequence). CDR3 in amino acids: CASSMGQGPSPLHF. The DNA of the CDR3 is TGTGCCAGTAGTATGGGACAGGGCCCTTCACCCCTCCACTTT.

The chain employs TRBV3-1 (or the pseudogene TRBV3-2) and TRBJ2-5; 7 nucleotides line up with TRBD2. Germline-derived CDR1 and CDR2 are LGHDT and YNNKEL (reference sequence). Losses at the gene ends were 4 bases for V and 3 bases for J; bases not matched to a gene: 5. CDR3 length equals 14 residues. The CDR3 is CASSRFRGEETQYF. CDR3 nucleotides: TGTGCCAGCAGCCGATTCCGGGGGGAAGAGACCCAGTACTTC.

The rearrangement joins TRBV7-9 to TRBJ2-1; 12 positions match TRBD2. CDR1 and CDR2 (germline): SEHNR, FQNEAQ (reference sequence). The CDR3 length is 16 residues. V was clipped by 5 bases and J by 4 bases; unmatched bases: 6. CDR3 coding DNA: TGTGCCAGCAGCCGAGCCCTAGCGGGGGGGTACAATGAGCAGTTCTTC. Its protein product is CASSRALAGGYNEQFF.

This chain connects TRBV12-1 to TRBJ2-3; TRBD1 reflects the table's D call only, with no check against the DNA. TRBV12-1 represents a pseudogene. The CDR3 loop spans 15 amino acids. CDR3 in amino acids: CASSPDRGPTDTQYF. The CDR3 nucleotides read TGTGCCAGCAGCCCCGACAGGGGCCCCACAGATACGCAGTATTTT.

The chain has TRBV4-3 and TRBJ2-7; no reliable D call. CDR3 length: 13 residues. Germline V gives CDR1 LGHNA, CDR2 YSLEER. V dropped 2 bases and J dropped 6 bases, with 11 bases sitting between them. The CDR3 nucleotides are TGCGCCAGCAGCCAACCCCTTTTCGGCGAGCAGTACTTC. It translates to CASSQPLFGEQYF.

This chain connects TRBV25-1 to TRBJ1-2; D is unclear. Germline V CDR1 and CDR2: MGHDK, SYGVNS. V lost 2 bases, J lost 4 bases, and 11 bases lay in between. The CDR3 covers 14 residues. This CDR3 is CASSETTFPYGYTF. The CDR3 DNA is TGTGCCAGCAGTGAAACGACATTTCCCTATGGCTACACCTTC.

The sample holds one count of this clone. V gene TRBV5-1 combines with J gene TRBJ1-2; D is unclear. The CDR3 consists of 13 residues. Germline lookup yields CDR1 SGHRS and CDR2 YFSETQ. Trimming shortened V by 2 bases and J by 0 bases, and 5 bases separated the two germline ends. The DNA of the CDR3 is TGCGCCAGCAGCTTTAGAGCTAACTATGGCTACACCTTC. Protein sequence: CASSFRANYGYTF. Using reference TRBV5-1 and TRBJ1-2 for the parts outside the CDR3, the full variable domain is KAGVTQTPRYLIKTRGQQVTLSCSPISGHRSVSWYQQTPGQGLQFLFEYFSETQRNKGNFPGRFSGRQFSNSRSEMNVSTLELGDSALYLCASSFRANYGYTFGSGTRLTVV.

The chain joins TRBV14 to TRBJ2-7; weak D call: TRBD1 (5 bases). This CDR3 contains 12 residues. V was trimmed by 1 base and J by 9 bases, leaving 10 bases between them. The germline gives CDR1 SGHDN, CDR2 FVKESK. The CDR3 protein is CASSQVRAWQYF. For the CDR3, the DNA is TGTGCCAGCAGCCAAGTCAGGGCGTGGCAGTACTTC. The whole variable domain, filled in from reference TRBV14 and TRBJ2-7, reads EAGVTQFPSHSVIEKGQTVTLRCDPISGHDNLYWYRRVMGKEIKFLLHFVKESKQDESGMPNNRFLAERTGGTYSTLKVQPAELEDSGVYFCASSQVRAWQYFGPGTRLTVT.

This rearrangement joins TRBV5-4 to TRBJ2-3, with 12 bases identical to TRBD2. Germline loops: CDR1 SGHNT, CDR2 YYREEE (reference sequence). The trim removed 4 bases at V and 2 bases at J, leaving 8 bases unmatched. The CDR3 contains 17 residues. This CDR3 is CASSQGLAGLSTDTQYF. The CDR3 nucleotides read TGTGCCAGCAGCCAAGGACTAGCGGGGCTTTCCACAGATACGCAGTATTTT. The complete variable domain, with remaining parts taken from reference TRBV5-4 and TRBJ2-3, reads ETGVTQSPTHLIKTRGQQVTLRCSSQSGHNTVSWYQQALGQGPQFIFQYYREEENGRGNFPPRFSGLQFPNYSSELNVNALELDDSALYLCASSQGLAGLSTDTQYFGPGTRLTVL.